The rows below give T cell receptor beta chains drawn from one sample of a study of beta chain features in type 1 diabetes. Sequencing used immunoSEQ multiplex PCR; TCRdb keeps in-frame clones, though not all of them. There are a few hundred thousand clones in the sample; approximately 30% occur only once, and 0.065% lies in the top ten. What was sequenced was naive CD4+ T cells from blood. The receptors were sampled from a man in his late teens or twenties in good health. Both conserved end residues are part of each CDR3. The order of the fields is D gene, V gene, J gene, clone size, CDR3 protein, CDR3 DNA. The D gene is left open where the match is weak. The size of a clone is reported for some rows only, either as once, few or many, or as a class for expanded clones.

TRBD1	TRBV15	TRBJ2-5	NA	CATSRAGQGQETQYF	TGTGCCACCAGCAGAGCGGGACAGGGCCAAGAGACCCAGTACTTC
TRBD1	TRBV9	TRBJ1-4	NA	CASSGTGQPQFEKLFF	TGTGCCAGCAGCGGAACGGGACAGCCGCAATTTGAAAAACTGTTTTTT
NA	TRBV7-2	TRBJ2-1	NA	CASSLAGFLYNEQFF	TGTGCCAGCAGCTTAGCGGGATTTCTCTACAATGAGCAGTTCTTC
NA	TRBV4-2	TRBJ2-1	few	CASSKTRNNEQFF	TGTGCCAGCAGCAAGACAAGGAACAATGAGCAGTTCTTC
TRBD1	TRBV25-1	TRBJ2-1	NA	CASSDDRARNEQFF	TGTGCCAGCAGTGACGACAGGGCTCGCAATGAGCAGTTCTTC
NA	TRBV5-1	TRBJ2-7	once	CASSPGPGTYEQYF	TGCGCCAGCAGCCCGGGACCGGGAACCTACGAGCAGTACTTC
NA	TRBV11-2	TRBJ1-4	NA	CAVAREGSTNEKLFF	TGTGCCGTGGCAAGGGAGGGATCAACTAATGAAAAACTGTTTTTT
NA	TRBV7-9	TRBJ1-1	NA	CASSLVGLAPNTEAFF	TGTGCCAGCAGCTTAGTCGGGCTGGCGCCGAACACTGAAGCTTTCTTT
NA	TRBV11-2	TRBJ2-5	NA	CASSDLGLTKEYF	TGTGCCAGCAGCGACCTTGGGCTAACCAAGGAGTACTTC
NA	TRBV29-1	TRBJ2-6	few	CSGRGFGANVLTF	TGCAGCGGTCGGGGTTTCGGGGCCAACGTCCTGACTTTC
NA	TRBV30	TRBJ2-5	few	CACHNAQETQYF	TGTGCCTGTCATAACGCTCAAGAGACCCAGTACTTC
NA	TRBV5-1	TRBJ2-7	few	CASSFQTELYEQYF	TGCGCCAGCAGCTTTCAGACAGAACTCTACGAGCAGTACTTC
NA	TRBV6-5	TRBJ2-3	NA	CASSASGTSTDTQYF	TGTGCCAGCAGTGCCAGCGGAACTAGCACAGATACGCAGTATTTT
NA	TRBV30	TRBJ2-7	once	CAWSVRGQEQYF	TGTGCCTGGAGTGTACGGGGCCAGGAGCAGTACTTC
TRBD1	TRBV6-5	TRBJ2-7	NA	CASRYTGGLTYEQYF	TGTGCCAGCAGGTACACAGGGGGCCTAACCTACGAGCAGTACTTC
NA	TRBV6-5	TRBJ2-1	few	CASSYLGEQFF	TGTGCCAGCAGTTACTTGGGTGAGCAGTTCTTC
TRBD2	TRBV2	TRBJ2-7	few	CASSDGDYHEQYF	TGTGCCAGCAGTGATGGGGACTACCACGAGCAGTACTTC
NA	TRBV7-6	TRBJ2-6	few	CASSLEWGFNVLTF	TGTGCCAGCAGCTTAGAATGGGGATTCAACGTCCTGACTTTC
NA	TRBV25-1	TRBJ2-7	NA	CASRGRPYEQYF	TGTGCCAGTAGGGGCAGACCCTACGAGCAGTACTTC
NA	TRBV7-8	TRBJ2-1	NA	CASSLGLGIYNEQFF	TGTGCCAGCAGCTTAGGACTGGGAATTTACAATGAGCAGTTCTTC
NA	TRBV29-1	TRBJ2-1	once	CSATGTPSYEFF	TGCAGCGCTACCGGGACTCCATCATACGAGTTCTTC
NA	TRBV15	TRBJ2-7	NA	CATSKSGFSSYEQYF	TGTGCCACCAGCAAAAGCGGGTTTAGCTCCTACGAGCAGTACTTC
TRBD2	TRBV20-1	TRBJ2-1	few	CSASRETEQFF	TGCAGTGCTTCGCGGGAGACTGAGCAGTTCTTC
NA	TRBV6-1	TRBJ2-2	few	CASTFGRNTGELFF	TGTGCCAGCACTTTCGGGAGGAACACCGGGGAGCTGTTTTTT
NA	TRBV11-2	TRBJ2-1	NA	CASSLGGQFF	TGTGCCAGCAGCCTCGGTGGGCAGTTCTTC
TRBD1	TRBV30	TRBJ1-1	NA	CAWRDPGGPNEAFF	TGTGCCTGGAGGGACCCAGGGGGGCCTAATGAAGCTTTCTTT
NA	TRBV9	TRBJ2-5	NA	CASSVGGVAGETQYF	TGTGCCAGCAGCGTAGGCGGTGTGGCGGGAGAGACCCAGTACTTC
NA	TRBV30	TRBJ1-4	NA	CAWSRTDLYREKLFF	TGTGCCTGGAGTAGAACGGACCTCTACAGGGAAAAACTGTTTTTT
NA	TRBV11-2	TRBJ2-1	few	CASSPSGGEQFF	TGTGCCAGCAGCCCCTCTGGAGGTGAGCAGTTCTTC
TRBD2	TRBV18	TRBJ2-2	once	CASSPPGLAGATGELFF	TGTGCCAGCTCACCACCGGGACTAGCGGGAGCCACCGGGGAGCTGTTTTTT
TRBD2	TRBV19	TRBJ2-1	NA	CASSQSQRGEQFF	TGTGCCAGTAGTCAATCTCAGCGGGGTGAGCAGTTCTTC
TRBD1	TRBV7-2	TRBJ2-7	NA	CASSQGQGRQYF	TGTGCCAGCAGCCAGGGACAGGGGCGACAGTACTTC
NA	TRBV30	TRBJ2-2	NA	CAWSGLLNTGELFF	TGTGCCTGGAGTGGACTATTGAACACCGGGGAGCTGTTTTTT
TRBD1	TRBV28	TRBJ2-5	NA	CASSPFGTGMETQYF	TGTGCCAGCAGCCCCTTCGGGACAGGGATGGAGACCCAGTACTTC
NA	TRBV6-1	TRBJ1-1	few	CASGGQMNTEAFF	TGTGCCAGCGGCGGACAGATGAACACTGAAGCTTTCTTT
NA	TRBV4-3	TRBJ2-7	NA	CASSHERGSSYEQYF	TGCGCCAGCAGCCACGAGAGGGGGAGCAGCTACGAGCAGTACTTC